The 24 T cell receptor beta chains presented below share a single source sample, sequenced in a study of beta chain features in type 1 diabetes. The isolated RNA, all of it, was reverse transcribed, so expressed TCRB transcripts were what got sequenced. Only in-frame clones appear in the TCRdb table, and some are missing; sequencing was by immunoSEQ multiplex PCR. Of a few hundred thousand clones in the sample, about 9.3% are singletons; the top ten hold just under 0.035%. The sequencing input was naive CD4+ T cells from blood. Source of these receptors: a young woman in good health.

This clone has just a few counts. The chain is built from TRBV7-2 and TRBJ2-3, with 14 bases identical to TRBD2. Trimming took 4 bases from V and 3 from J; bases not matched to a gene: 6. Germline CDR1 SGHTA, CDR2 FQGNSA. The CDR3 length is 17 residues. CDR3 sequence: CASSSNGLAGGTDTQYF. Here the CDR3 DNA reads TGTGCCAGCAGCTCCAACGGACTAGCGGGAGGAACAGATACGCAGTATTTT.

The CDR3 region is CSVVRGNEQFF. DNA of the CDR3: TGCAGCGTTGTTAGGGGAAATGAGCAGTTCTTC. The chain employs TRBV29-1 and TRBJ2-1; D might be TRBD1 (5 bases). The ends were cut back, 4 bases at V and 7 bases at J, with 8 bases in the middle. The CDR3 covers 11 residues. Germline V gene lookup returns CDR1 SQVTM and CDR2 ANQGSEA.

This clone was detected only a few times. The chain couples TRBV5-4 to TRBJ2-7; maybe TRBD1 (5 bases). The CDR3 spans 13 residues. Per germline, CDR1 SGHNT and CDR2 YYREEE (reference sequence). V dropped 2 bases and J dropped 0 bases, with 6 bases sitting between them. CDR3 nucleotides: TGTGCCAGCAGCTTCCAGGGCTCCTACGAGCAGTACTTC. Translating it yields CASSFQGSYEQYF.

This clone occurred a few times. This chain uses TRBV9 with TRBJ1-1; possibly TRBD1 for D (6 bases). V shed 4 bases and J shed 0 bases, with 13 bases lying between them. CDR1 and CDR2 from the germline V gene are SGDLS and YYNGEE. This CDR3 has 15 amino acids. CDR3 region: CASSWDTTMNTEAFF. The CDR3 DNA reads TGTGCCAGCAGCTGGGACACGACGATGAACACTGAAGCTTTCTTT. The entire variable domain, with the rest obtained from reference TRBV9 and TRBJ1-1, is as follows: DSGVTQTPKHLITATGQRVTLRCSPRSGDLSVYWYQQSLDQGLQFLIQYYNGEERAKGNILERFSAQQFPDLHSELNLSSLELGDSALYFCASSWDTTMNTEAFFGQGTRLTVV.

The rearrangement links TRBV30 to TRBJ2-1, with a tentative D call TRBD1 (6 bases). V lost 0 bases and J 10 bases, leaving 10 bases between the germline ends. The length of the CDR3 is 12 residues. Looked up from germline, CDR1 is GTSNPN and CDR2 is SVGIG (reference sequence). CDR3 loop: CAWSVQGQEQFF. The CDR3, as DNA: TGTGCCTGGAGTGTACAAGGACAGGAGCAGTTCTTC.

This clone came up a few times. The gene calls are TRBV19 and TRBJ2-3; D unclear. The CDR3 length is 15 residues. Looked up from germline, CDR1 is LNHDA and CDR2 is SQIVND (reference sequence). V lost 1 base and J 0 bases, leaving 8 bases between the germline ends. The chain's CDR3 is CASSIVPRSTDTQYF. The CDR3, as DNA: TGTGCCAGTAGTATAGTACCGAGAAGCACAGATACGCAGTATTTT.

V gene TRBV2 combines with J gene TRBJ2-7, with D possibly being TRBD2 (5 bases). V lost 3 bases to trimming and J lost 0 bases, with 9 bases between them. CDR1 and CDR2 from the germline V gene are SNHLY and FYNNEI. The CDR3 has 14 residues. The CDR3 nucleotides read TGTGCCAGCAGTGAGGTAGCGAACTCCTACGAGCAGTACTTC. It codes for CASSEVANSYEQYF.

The table lists this clone with a few counts. J is TRBJ1-3 and V is TRBV18, with 8 nucleotides matching TRBD1. Looked up from germline, CDR1 is KGHSH and CDR2 is LQKENI. The CDR3 runs to 15 residues. The V gene end was trimmed by 4 bases and the J gene end by 2 bases; junction bases not matched to a gene: 4. CDR3 nucleotide sequence: TGTGCCAGCTCACTGGACAGGGCCCCTGGAAACACCATATATTTT. The encoded protein is CASSLDRAPGNTIYF.

The chain employs TRBV27 and TRBJ2-1; 10 bases are shared with TRBD2. Per the germline V gene, CDR1 is MNHEY and CDR2 is SMNVEV (reference sequence). This CDR3 spans 17 amino acids. Trimming removed 4 bases from V and 4 bases from J; junction bases left unmatched: 10. This chain's CDR3 is CASSSRTSGNLYNEQFF. The CDR3, as DNA: TGTGCCAGCAGTTCTCGGACTAGCGGAAACCTTTACAATGAGCAGTTCTTC.

CDR3 bases: TGTGCCAGCAGCAAAGGGGGACACCATAGCAATCAGCCCCAGCATTTT. Protein sequence: CASSKGGHHSNQPQHF. The chain carries TRBV9 and TRBJ1-5; D may be TRBD1 (6 bases). Trimming shortened V by 4 bases and J by 0 bases, and 14 bases separated the two germline ends. The CDR3 has 16 amino acids. Germline loops: CDR1 SGDLS, CDR2 YYNGEE.

This clone was counted a few times. The chain combines TRBV18 with TRBJ2-7; possible D gene TRBD1, 5 bases. The CDR3 is 14 amino acids. Trimming took off 3 bases at V and 6 bases at J, with 15 bases between the two ends. In germline, CDR1 is KGHSH, CDR2 LQKENI. This CDR3 is CASSPPGSSREQYF. The CDR3 nucleotides are TGTGCCAGCTCACCTCCAGGGTCTAGTCGCGAGCAGTACTTC.

The chain employs TRBV5-1 and TRBJ1-1, with D perhaps matching TRBD1 (6 bases). Trimming took 3 bases from V and 5 from J, leaving 8 bases between them. Germline V gene data show CDR1 as SGHRS and CDR2 as YFSETQ. The CDR3 covers 12 residues. For the CDR3, the DNA is TGCGCCAGCAGCTCAGGACAGACTGAAGCTTTCTTT. Amino acids: CASSSGQTEAFF.

This clone turned up a few times. The V call is TRBV11-1, the J call TRBJ2-3; 11 nucleotides align to TRBD1. This CDR3 is built from 17 residues. The trim removed 2 bases at V and 6 bases at J, leaving 10 bases unmatched. Germline CDR1 and CDR2: SGHAT and FQDESV (reference sequence). In DNA form, the CDR3 reads TGTGCCAGCAGCTTATTGCCCCGGACAGGGGGCGGTGATACGCAGTATTTT. It yields the protein CASSLLPRTGGGDTQYF.

This clone was recorded a few times. The rearrangement links TRBV5-4 to TRBJ2-2; 10 nucleotides line up with TRBD2. The germline CDR1 and CDR2 sequences are SGHNT and YYREEE (reference sequence). The CDR3 covers 16 residues. After removal of 4 bases from V and 0 bases from J, the junction contained 3 bases not matched to a gene. CDR3: CASSHSGRANTGELFF. The CDR3 nucleotides are TGTGCCAGCAGCCACAGCGGGAGGGCGAACACCGGGGAGCTGTTTTTT.

CDR3 loop: CASSLMTGTEAFF. The CDR3 bases are TGTGCCAGCAGCTTAATGACGGGCACTGAAGCTTTCTTT. This chain connects TRBV7-3 to TRBJ1-1; D is unclear. Deletions cut 1 base from V and 4 bases from J, with 7 bases between. Germline V gene sequence: CDR1 SGHTA, CDR2 FQGTGA. The CDR3 covers 13 residues. The variable domain in full, with the rest retrieved from reference TRBV7-3 and TRBJ1-1, is GAGVSQTPSNKVTEKGKYVELRCDPISGHTALYWYRQSLGQGPEFLIYFQGTGAADDSGLPNDRFFAVRPEGSVSTLKIQRTERGDSAVYLCASSLMTGTEAFFGQGTRLTVV.

The chain joins TRBV15 to TRBJ2-1; a weak D match, TRBD2 (6 bases). Germline V gene data show CDR1 as LNHNV and CDR2 as YYDKDF (reference sequence). There are 15 residues in the CDR3. V lost 1 base and J 3 bases, leaving 10 bases between the germline ends. The CDR3 DNA is TGTGCCACCAGCAGAGGGCGGGGATACTACAATGAGCAGTTCTTC. Translating gives CATSRGRGYYNEQFF. Full variable domain (remainder filled in from reference TRBV15 and TRBJ2-1): DAMVIQNPRYQVTQFGKPVTLSCSQTLNHNVMYWYQQKSSQAPKLLFHYYDKDFNNEADTPDNFQSRRPNTSFCFLDIRSPGLGDTAMYLCATSRGRGYYNEQFFGPGTRLTVL.

This chain uses TRBV6-5 with TRBJ2-7; D might be TRBD2 (5 bases). The ends were cut back, 7 bases at V and 0 bases at J, with 13 bases in the middle. The CDR3 spans 14 residues. Germline CDR1 and CDR2: MNHEY and SVGAGI. CDR3 coding DNA: TGTGCCAGCAAACTGACGGGAAGCTCCTACGAGCAGTACTTC. It specifies CASKLTGSSYEQYF.

The rearrangement joins TRBV7-6 to TRBJ2-5, with 8 bases identical to TRBD1. After removal of 2 bases from V and 3 bases from J, the junction contained 8 bases not matched to a gene. Germline lookup yields CDR1 SGHVS and CDR2 FNYEAQ. The CDR3 spans 16 residues. The CDR3 bases are TGTGCCAGCAGCTTATTCGCAGGGGGCGGGAAAGAGACCCAGTACTTC. It codes for CASSLFAGGGKETQYF.

V is TRBV5-1 and J is TRBJ2-5; maybe TRBD1 (6 bases). Germline CDR1 SGHRS, CDR2 YFSETQ. The CDR3 has 16 residues. V lost 4 bases, J lost 2 bases, and 18 bases lay in between. The CDR3 nucleotides are TGCGCCAGCAGCGCGTACGGACAGCTCCAACAAGAGACCCAGTACTTC. It translates to CASSAYGQLQQETQYF.

This clone was found a few times. The V call is TRBV11-2, the J call TRBJ2-4, with 13 bases that match TRBD2. The ends lost 5 bases at V and 10 bases at J; junction bases unmatched: 5. The CDR3 consists of 14 residues. CDR1 and CDR2 from the germline V gene are SGHAT and FQNNGV. As DNA, the CDR3 is TGTGCCAGCAGCCAAGGACTAGCGGGAGAGATTCAGTACTTC. It is translated as CASSQGLAGEIQYF. Together with reference TRBV11-2 and TRBJ2-4, the CDR3 gives the full variable domain: EAGVAQSPRYKIIEKRQSVAFWCNPISGHATLYWYQQILGQGPKLLIQFQNNGVVDDSQLPKDRFSAERLKGVDSTLKIQPAKLEDSAVYLCASSQGLAGEIQYFGAGTRLSVL.

The chain carries TRBV19 and TRBJ2-3; D call uncertain. Per germline, CDR1 LNHDA and CDR2 SQIVND (reference sequence). V dropped 4 bases and J dropped 2 bases, with 4 bases sitting between them. CDR3 length equals 12 residues. The CDR3, as DNA: TGTGCCAGTAGTACCTCCACAGATACGCAGTATTTT. It codes for CASSTSTDTQYF.

The rearrangement links TRBV2 to TRBJ2-7; D is possibly TRBD2 (6 bases). CDR1 SNHLY and CDR2 FYNNEI come from the germline V gene. V shed 6 bases and J shed 1 base, with 10 bases lying between them. The CDR3 totals 13 residues. The CDR3 here is CASRRDLSYEQYF. CDR3 in DNA: TGTGCCAGCAGGCGGGACTTATCCTACGAGCAGTACTTC.

The V gene is TRBV7-8, the J gene TRBJ1-1; D is perhaps TRBD1 (5 bases). CDR3 size: 16 residues. Germline-derived CDR1 and CDR2 are SGHVS and FQNEAQ. Trimming stripped 3 bases from V and 2 bases from J, with 16 bases between. CDR3 sequence reads: CASSFREPKINTEAFF. The CDR3 DNA sequence: TGTGCCAGCAGCTTCAGGGAACCCAAGATAAACACTGAAGCTTTCTTT.

V and J are TRBV5-1 and TRBJ2-1; D remains ambiguous. V lost 2 bases, J lost 0 bases, and 9 bases lay in between. Germline CDR1 SGHRS, CDR2 YFSETQ. This CDR3 comprises 15 residues. CDR3 sequence (DNA): TGCGCCAGCAGCTTCTCGCTCAGCTCCTACAATGAGCAGTTCTTC. Protein sequence: CASSFSLSSYNEQFF.